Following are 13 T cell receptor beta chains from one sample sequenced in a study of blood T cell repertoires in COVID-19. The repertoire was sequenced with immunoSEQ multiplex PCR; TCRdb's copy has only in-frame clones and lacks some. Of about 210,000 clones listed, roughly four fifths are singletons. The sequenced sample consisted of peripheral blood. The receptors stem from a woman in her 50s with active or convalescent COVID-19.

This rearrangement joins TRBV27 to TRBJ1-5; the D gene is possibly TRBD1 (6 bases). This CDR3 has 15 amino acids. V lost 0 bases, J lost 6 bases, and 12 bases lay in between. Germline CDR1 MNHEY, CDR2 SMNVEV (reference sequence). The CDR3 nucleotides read TGTGCCAGCAGTTTATCTCTAGACAGGAGTCAGCCCCAGCATTTT. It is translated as CASSLSLDRSQPQHF.

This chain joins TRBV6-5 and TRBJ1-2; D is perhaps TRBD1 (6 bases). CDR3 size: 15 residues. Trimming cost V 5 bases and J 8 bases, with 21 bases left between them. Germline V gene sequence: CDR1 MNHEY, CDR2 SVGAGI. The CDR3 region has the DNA TGTGCCAGCAGTAGAGTCCGGGACAAAAGGGGCGGCTACACCTTC. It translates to CASSRVRDKRGGYTF.

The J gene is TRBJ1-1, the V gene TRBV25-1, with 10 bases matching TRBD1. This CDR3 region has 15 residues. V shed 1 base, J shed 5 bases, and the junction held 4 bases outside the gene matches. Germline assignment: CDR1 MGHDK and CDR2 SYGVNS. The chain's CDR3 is CASSEWGTGATEAFF. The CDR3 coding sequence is TGTGCCAGCAGTGAATGGGGGACAGGGGCGACTGAAGCTTTCTTT.

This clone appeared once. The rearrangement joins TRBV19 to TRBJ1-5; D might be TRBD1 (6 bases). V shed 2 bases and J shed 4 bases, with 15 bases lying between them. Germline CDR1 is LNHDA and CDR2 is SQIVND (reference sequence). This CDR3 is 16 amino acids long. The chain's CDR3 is CASSITRQGGNQPQHF. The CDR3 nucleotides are TGTGCCAGTAGTATAACACGACAAGGGGGTAATCAGCCCCAGCATTTT.

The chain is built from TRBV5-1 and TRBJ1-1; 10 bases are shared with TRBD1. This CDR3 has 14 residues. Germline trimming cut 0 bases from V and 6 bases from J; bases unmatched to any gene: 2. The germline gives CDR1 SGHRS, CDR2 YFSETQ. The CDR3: CASSLAGTGAEAFF. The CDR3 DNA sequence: TGCGCCAGCAGCTTGGCCGGGACAGGGGCTGAAGCTTTCTTT.

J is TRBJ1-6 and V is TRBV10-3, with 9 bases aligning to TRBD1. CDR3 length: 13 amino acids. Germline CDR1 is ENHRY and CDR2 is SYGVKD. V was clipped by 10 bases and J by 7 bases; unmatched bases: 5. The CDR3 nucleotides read TGTGCCACCACCGGGACAGGGAATTCACCCCTCCACTTT. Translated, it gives CATTGTGNSPLHF.

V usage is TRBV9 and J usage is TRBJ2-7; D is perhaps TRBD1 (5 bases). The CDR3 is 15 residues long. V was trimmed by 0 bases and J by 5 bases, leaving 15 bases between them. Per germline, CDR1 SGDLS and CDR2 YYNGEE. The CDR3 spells CASSVGAGIGNEQYF. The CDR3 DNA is TGTGCCAGCAGCGTAGGGGCAGGGATTGGGAACGAGCAGTACTTC. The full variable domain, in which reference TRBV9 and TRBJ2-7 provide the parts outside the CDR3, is DSGVTQTPKHLITATGQRVTLRCSPRSGDLSVYWYQQSLDQGLQFLIQYYNGEERAKGNILERFSAQQFPDLHSELNLSSLELGDSALYFCASSVGAGIGNEQYFGPGTRLTVT.

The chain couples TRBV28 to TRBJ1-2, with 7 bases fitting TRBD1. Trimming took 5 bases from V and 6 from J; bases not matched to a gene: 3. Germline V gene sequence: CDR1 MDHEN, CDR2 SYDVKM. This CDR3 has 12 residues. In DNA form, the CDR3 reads TGTGCCAGCAGTGACCAGGGGGATGGCTACACCTTC. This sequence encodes CASSDQGDGYTF.

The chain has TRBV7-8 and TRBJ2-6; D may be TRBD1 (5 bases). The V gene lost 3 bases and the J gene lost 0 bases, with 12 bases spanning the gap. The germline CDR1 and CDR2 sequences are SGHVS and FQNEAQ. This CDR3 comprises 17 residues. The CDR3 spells CASSFPEGHSGANVLTF. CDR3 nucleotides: TGTGCCAGCAGCTTTCCCGAAGGACACTCTGGGGCCAACGTCCTGACTTTC. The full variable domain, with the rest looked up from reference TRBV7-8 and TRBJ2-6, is GAGVSQSPRYKVAKRGQDVALRCDPISGHVSLFWYQQALGQGPEFLTYFQNEAQLDKSGLPSDRFFAERPEGSVSTLKIQRTQQEDSAVYLCASSFPEGHSGANVLTFGAGSRLTVL.

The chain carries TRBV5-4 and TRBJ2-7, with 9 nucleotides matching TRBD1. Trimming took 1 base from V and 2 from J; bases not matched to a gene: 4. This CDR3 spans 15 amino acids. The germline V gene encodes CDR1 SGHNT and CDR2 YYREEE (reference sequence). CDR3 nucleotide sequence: TGTGCCAGCAGCTTGCAGGGACAGGGTCCCTACGAGCAGTACTTC. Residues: CASSLQGQGPYEQYF.

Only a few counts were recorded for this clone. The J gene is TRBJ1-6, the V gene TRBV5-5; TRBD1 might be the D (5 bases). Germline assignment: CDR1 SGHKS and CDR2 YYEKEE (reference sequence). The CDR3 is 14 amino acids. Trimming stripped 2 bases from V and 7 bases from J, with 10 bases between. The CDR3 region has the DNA TGTGCCAGCAGCTTCCGAGACAGCAATTCACCCCTCCACTTT. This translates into CASSFRDSNSPLHF.

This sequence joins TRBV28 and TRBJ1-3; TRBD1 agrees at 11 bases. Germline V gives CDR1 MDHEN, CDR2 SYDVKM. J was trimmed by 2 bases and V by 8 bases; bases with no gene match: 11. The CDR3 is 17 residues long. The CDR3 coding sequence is TGTGCCAGCGCCCGCCTAGGACAGGGGGCGCCTGGAAACACCATATATTTT. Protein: CASARLGQGAPGNTIYF.

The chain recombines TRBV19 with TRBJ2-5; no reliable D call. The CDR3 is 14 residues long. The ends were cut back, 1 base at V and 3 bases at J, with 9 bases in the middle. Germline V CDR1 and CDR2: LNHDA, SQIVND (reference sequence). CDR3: CASSIADFEETQYF. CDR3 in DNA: TGTGCCAGTAGTATAGCCGACTTCGAAGAGACCCAGTACTTC.